The T cell receptor (beta chain) under discussion was sequenced for a study of T cell changes during pregnancy in multiple sclerosis. CDR1 is SEHNR, CDR2 FQNEAQ, per germline (reference sequence). The CDR3 contains 15 residues. Losses at the gene ends were 2 bases for V and 12 bases for J; bases not matched to a gene: 9. Produced via immunoSEQ multiplex PCR; TCRdb's table is partial and in-frame only. This table holds under 55,000 clones, approximately 91% found once. This TCR was recovered from a female donor with multiple sclerosis, enrolled in a pregnancy study. The V gene is TRBV7-9, the J gene TRBJ2-1, with TRBD2 matching over 11 bases. The sequences come from CD8+ T cells from peripheral blood mononuclear cells, collected after pregnancy. The CDR3 DNA reads TGTGCCAGCAGCTTAAGGCTAGCGGGGGGAGAGGGGCAGTTCTTC. Translation gives CASSLRLAGGEGQFF.